The 30 T cell receptor beta chains given below trace back to one sample, sequenced in a study of OX40 agonist ivuxolimab in advanced cancers. Produced via immunoSEQ multiplex PCR; TCRdb's table is partial and in-frame only. Found here are some 17,000 clones, roughly 87% of them singletons; the top ten hold about 25%. The sequences come from CD4+ or CD8+ T cells sorted from blood, collected in a trial of the OX40 agonist ivuxolimab. These receptors all come from an adult with an advanced solid tumor such as melanoma, head and neck, liver or kidney cancer.

The J gene is TRBJ1-1, the V gene TRBV20-1, with TRBD1 identical over 7 bases. The V gene's germline CDR1 is DFQATT and CDR2 SNEGSKA (reference sequence). CDR3 length equals 10 residues. The CDR3 DNA reads TGCAGCGTCAGGGGGACTGAAGCTTTCTTT. This encodes CSVRGTEAFF.

This chain joins TRBV19 and TRBJ1-1, with D unclear. Trimming pared 1 base from V and 2 bases from J, leaving 8 bases between. Germline values: CDR1 LNHDA, CDR2 SQIVND (reference sequence). This CDR3 is 14 amino acids long. The CDR3 is CASSIGQANTEAFF. CDR3 DNA sequence: TGTGCCAGTAGTATAGGCCAGGCCAACACTGAAGCTTTCTTT.

V and J are TRBV5-5 and TRBJ2-7; D is possibly TRBD1 or TRBD2 (5 bases each). Germline CDR1 reads SGHKS; CDR2 reads YYEKEE (reference sequence). Between the trimmed V and J ends, which lost 2 bases and 1 base, there was a span of 10 bases. The CDR3 extends over 14 amino acids. The CDR3 region is CASSFGTASYEQYF. The CDR3 bases are TGTGCCAGCAGCTTCGGGACGGCGTCCTACGAGCAGTACTTC.

DNA of the CDR3: TGTGCCAGTACGGTAACAAGTAATTCACCCCTCCACTTT. Translating gives CASTVTSNSPLHF. This chain links TRBV19 with TRBJ1-6; D is unresolved. V lost 7 bases and J 6 bases, leaving 10 bases between the germline ends. This CDR3 has 13 amino acids. CDR1 and CDR2 (germline): LNHDA, SQIVND (reference sequence).

The chain has TRBV7-8 and TRBJ2-2; 12 nucleotides agree with TRBD1. V was pared by 4 bases and J by 5 bases, with 8 bases of the junction left unmatched. The CDR3 runs 17 residues. Germline assignment: CDR1 SGHVS and CDR2 FQNEAQ. The CDR3 bases are TGTGCCAGCAGCTCGCGGGACAGGGGGCTTCTTACCGGGGAGCTGTTTTTT. This encodes CASSSRDRGLLTGELFF.

CDR3 residues: CASSLGSGAYEQYF. CDR3 sequence (DNA): TGTGCCAGCAGCTTAGGTTCAGGGGCCTACGAGCAGTACTTC. The chain uses TRBV13 and TRBJ2-7; D possibly corresponds to TRBD1 (6 bases). The germline V gene has CDR1 PRHDT and CDR2 FYEKMQ (reference sequence). Deletions cut 0 bases from V and 2 bases from J, with 8 bases between. CDR3 length equals 14 residues.

The J gene is TRBJ2-5, the V gene TRBV30; TRBD2 aligns across 7 bases. The CDR3 covers 15 residues. Germline-derived CDR1 and CDR2 are GTSNPN and SVGIG (reference sequence). With V trimmed by 2 bases and J by 1 base, 7 bases remained unmatched. The CDR3 reads CAWSTAGNLQETQYF. CDR3 in DNA: TGTGCCTGGAGTACAGCGGGGAACCTCCAAGAGACCCAGTACTTC.

V gene TRBV13 combines with J gene TRBJ2-7; D is undetermined. Germline-derived CDR1 and CDR2 are PRHDT and FYEKMQ (reference sequence). V dropped 2 bases and J dropped 6 bases, with 11 bases sitting between them. The CDR3 covers 13 residues. CDR3 nucleotides: TGTGCCAGCAGCTTAAGTCGGGTCGGCGAGCAGTACTTC. This gives the protein CASSLSRVGEQYF.

The rearrangement joins TRBV7-6 to TRBJ2-7; tentative D call: TRBD2 (7 bases). V was cut by 3 bases and J by 5 bases, with 20 bases left in between. The germline CDR1 and CDR2 sequences are SGHVS and FNYEAQ. The CDR3 loop spans 16 amino acids. CDR3 residues: CASSLGAGTTRNEQYF. The CDR3 DNA reads TGTGCCAGCAGCTTGGGGGCCGGGACTACCAGAAACGAGCAGTACTTC. The full variable domain, rest sourced from reference TRBV7-6 and TRBJ2-7, is GAGVSQSPRYKVTKRGQDVALRCDPISGHVSLYWYRQALGQGPEFLTYFNYEAQQDKSGLPNDRFSAERPEGSISTLTIQRTEQRDSAMYRCASSLGAGTTRNEQYFGPGTRLTVT.

The chain uses TRBV5-6 and TRBJ1-1; no clear D. The CDR3 covers 14 residues. The germline gives CDR1 SGHDT, CDR2 YYEEEE. V was shortened by 2 bases and J by 3 bases, with 11 bases between the two germline ends. CDR3 region: CASSFIGPHTEAFF. For the CDR3, the DNA is TGTGCCAGCAGCTTCATTGGGCCCCACACTGAAGCTTTCTTT.

The V call is TRBV6-1, the J call TRBJ1-6; D gene uncertain. V gave up 3 bases and J gave up 7 bases, with 7 bases separating them. Germline V gene sequence: CDR1 MNHNS, CDR2 SASEGT. This CDR3 is built from 13 residues. CDR3 residues: CASSEASNSPLHF. CDR3 coding DNA: TGTGCCAGCAGTGAGGCCTCGAATTCACCCCTCCACTTT.

The chain joins TRBV6-4 to TRBJ2-3; either TRBD1 or TRBD2 may fit D (5 bases each). V was pared by 3 bases and J by 2 bases, with 12 bases between. The germline V gene encodes CDR1 MRHNA and CDR2 SNTAGT. This CDR3 contains 15 residues. The chain's CDR3 is CASSEGDGATDTQYF. The CDR3 bases are TGTGCCAGCAGTGAAGGGGACGGTGCCACAGATACGCAGTATTTT.

The rearrangement joins TRBV10-2 to TRBJ1-1, with D possibly being TRBD1 (5 bases). This CDR3 is 13 amino acids long. In germline, CDR1 is WSHSY, CDR2 SAAADI. The V gene lost 4 bases and the J gene lost 4 bases, with 10 bases spanning the gap. The CDR3 loop is CASSVGRSTEAFF. CDR3 nucleotides: TGCGCCAGCAGTGTGGGGCGGAGCACTGAAGCTTTCTTT.

This clone was detected once. The rearrangement uses TRBV2 and TRBJ1-1; D unresolved. There are 14 residues in the CDR3. Germline assignment: CDR1 SNHLY and CDR2 FYNNEI. Trimming stripped 6 bases from V and 8 bases from J, with 19 bases between. CDR3 region: CASSGVDGVLEAFF. Written as DNA, the CDR3 is TGTGCCAGCAGCGGGGTGGACGGAGTATTGGAAGCTTTCTTT.

The gene calls are TRBV9 and TRBJ2-2, with D maybe TRBD1 (6 bases). This CDR3 spans 14 amino acids. Per the germline V gene, CDR1 is SGDLS and CDR2 is YYNGEE. With 4 bases removed from V and 1 base from J, the gap between germline ends came to 8 bases. The CDR3 protein is CASSMGQNTGELFF. The CDR3 bases are TGTGCCAGCAGCATGGGACAGAACACCGGGGAGCTGTTTTTT.

The rearrangement joins TRBV4-1 to TRBJ1-3; D possibly corresponds to TRBD1 (6 bases). The CDR3 runs to 14 residues. The ends were cut back, 4 bases at V and 8 bases at J, with 15 bases in the middle. Germline CDR1 MGHRA, CDR2 YSYEKL. The CDR3 spells CASSPWGASDTIYF. In nucleotides, the CDR3 is TGCGCCAGCAGCCCCTGGGGGGCTTCGGACACCATATATTTT.

The chain is built from TRBV7-2 and TRBJ2-5; no definite D call. V dropped 6 bases and J dropped 2 bases, with 16 bases sitting between them. CDR3 length: 15 amino acids. Germline lookup yields CDR1 SGHTA and CDR2 FQGNSA. The CDR3 reads CASSFKLGFQETQYF. CDR3 DNA sequence: TGTGCCAGCAGTTTTAAGCTAGGGTTTCAAGAGACCCAGTACTTC.

This chain links TRBV5-1 with TRBJ2-3; TRBD1 matches 7 bases. The V segment lost 4 bases and the J segment 4 bases; nucleotides outside the gene matches: 6. CDR3 length: 14 residues. Looked up from germline, CDR1 is SGHRS and CDR2 is YFSETQ. The chain's CDR3 is CASSPGTAPDTQYF. CDR3 DNA: TGCGCCAGCAGCCCGGGGACAGCTCCAGATACGCAGTATTTT.

The V gene is TRBV6-4, the J gene TRBJ2-1; D uncertain. With 2 bases removed from V and 3 bases from J, the gap between germline ends came to 2 bases. CDR3 length equals 12 residues. Germline V gives CDR1 MRHNA, CDR2 SNTAGT. The CDR3 protein is CASSDSYNEQFF. The CDR3, as DNA: TGTGCCAGCAGTGACAGCTACAATGAGCAGTTCTTC.

V usage is TRBV6-1 and J usage is TRBJ2-5; 7 bases are a match to TRBD1. Germline CDR1 is MNHNS and CDR2 is SASEGT. With V trimmed by 2 bases and J by 5 bases, 8 bases remained unmatched. There are 15 residues in the CDR3. The CDR3: CASSELGQSGETQYF. CDR3 nucleotides: TGTGCCAGCAGTGAACTGGGACAGTCCGGTGAGACCCAGTACTTC.

The rearrangement uses TRBV11-2 and TRBJ1-6; D gene unclear. V dropped 5 bases and J dropped 8 bases, with 19 bases sitting between them. The CDR3 runs to 16 residues. Germline V CDR1 and CDR2: SGHAT, FQNNGV. CDR3 in amino acids: CASSPPGSYGYSPLHF. In nucleotides, the CDR3 is TGTGCCAGCAGCCCCCCGGGGAGTTATGGGTATTCACCCCTCCACTTT.

This chain links TRBV5-6 with TRBJ1-1, with D possibly matching TRBD1 (5 bases). Germline V gene data show CDR1 as SGHDT and CDR2 as YYEEEE. The CDR3 runs 14 residues. V was clipped by 0 bases and J by 1 base, with 7 bases between them. CDR3 residues: CASSLEGPNTEAFF. CDR3 DNA: TGTGCCAGCAGCTTGGAGGGGCCGAACACTGAAGCTTTCTTT.

The V and J genes are TRBV5-4 and TRBJ2-1, with a possible D match to TRBD1 (5 bases). The V end lost 0 bases, the J end lost 6 bases, and 10 bases lay between the germline ends. The CDR3 runs 14 residues. Germline-derived CDR1 and CDR2 are SGHNT and YYREEE (reference sequence). In DNA, the CDR3 is TGTGCCAGCAGCTTGGGGGGCGCTGGCAATGAGCAGTTCTTC. Its translation is CASSLGGAGNEQFF. Using reference TRBV5-4 and TRBJ2-1 for the parts outside the CDR3, the full variable domain is ETGVTQSPTHLIKTRGQQVTLRCSSQSGHNTVSWYQQALGQGPQFIFQYYREEENGRGNFPPRFSGLQFPNYSSELNVNALELDDSALYLCASSLGGAGNEQFFGPGTRLTVL.

The chain combines TRBV7-9 with TRBJ1-1; D is uncertain. CDR1 and CDR2 from the germline V gene are SEHNR and FQNEAQ (reference sequence). V was trimmed by 8 bases and J by 5 bases, leaving 12 bases between them. This CDR3 region has 12 residues. The CDR3 spells CASRTGGTEAFF. CDR3 DNA sequence: TGTGCCAGCCGGACGGGAGGGACTGAAGCTTTCTTT.

This rearrangement joins TRBV5-4 to TRBJ2-7; TRBD2 agrees at 9 bases. V was clipped by 0 bases and J by 4 bases; unmatched bases: 5. The CDR3 runs to 15 residues. CDR1 is SGHNT, CDR2 YYREEE, per germline (reference sequence). The DNA of the CDR3 is TGTGCCAGCAGCTTGGACGATAGCGGGGGTTACGAGCAGTACTTC. Translation gives CASSLDDSGGYEQYF.

This clone appeared a single time. This sequence joins TRBV5-6 and TRBJ1-2; TRBD1 agrees at 9 bases. After removal of 2 bases from V and 7 bases from J, the junction contained 6 bases not matched to a gene. The CDR3 extends over 14 amino acids. Germline V gives CDR1 SGHDT, CDR2 YYEEEE. CDR3 in amino acids: CASSFGTGSVGYTF. DNA of the CDR3: TGTGCCAGCAGCTTCGGGACAGGGTCGGTTGGCTACACCTTC.

The V call is TRBV13, the J call TRBJ1-6; weak D call: TRBD1 (5 bases). The CDR3 length is 15 residues. Germline CDR1 PRHDT, CDR2 FYEKMQ (reference sequence). V was cut by 5 bases and J by 9 bases, with 17 bases left in between. This chain's CDR3 is CASSIRTWGGSPLHF. In DNA, the CDR3 is TGTGCCAGCAGCATCCGGACTTGGGGGGGTTCACCCCTCCACTTT.

The rearrangement links TRBV27 to TRBJ2-5; TRBD1 aligns across 9 bases. This CDR3 comprises 14 residues. CDR1 and CDR2 from the germline V gene are MNHEY and SMNVEV (reference sequence). The trim removed 6 bases at V and 0 bases at J, leaving 2 bases unmatched. CDR3 in DNA: TGTGCCAGCAGGGGGACAGGGTACCAAGAGACCCAGTACTTC. The encoded protein is CASRGTGYQETQYF.

The J gene is TRBJ2-7, the V gene TRBV4-2; D not certain. V lost 0 bases and J lost 7, with 10 bases in between. CDR1 is LGHNA and CDR2 is YNFKEQ in the germline V gene. The CDR3 length is 13 residues. The CDR3 nucleotides are TGTGCCAGCAGCCAAGATTGGGGTGGGGAGCAGTACTTC. It codes for CASSQDWGGEQYF.

The table lists this clone with a few counts. The gene calls are TRBV9 and TRBJ1-5; 10 bases agree with TRBD1. Germline CDR1 reads SGDLS; CDR2 reads YYNGEE. CDR3 size: 15 residues. The V segment lost 3 bases and the J segment 3 bases; nucleotides outside the gene matches: 3. DNA of the CDR3: TGTGCCAGCAGCGGGGACAGGGGAATCAATCAGCCCCAGCATTTT. This gives the protein CASSGDRGINQPQHF.